This T cell receptor beta chain was sequenced for a study of siplizumab effects on memory and regulatory T cells. Whole-study results and caveats: A major contribution to the alloresponse seemed to be made by naive T cells, which seemed more diverse than memory cells. Mappable alloreactive CD4+ clones came from Treg cells more than 60% of the time on average with siplizumab, against roughly 29% in controls. The authors mapped only a minor fraction of alloreactive clones to unstimulated subsets.

Clones were sequenced by immunoSEQ multiplex PCR, and TCRdb holds only the in-frame ones, with some missing. The data contain over 95,000 clones, 93% of them singletons. V was trimmed by 1 base and J by 2 bases, leaving 6 bases between them. This CDR3 has 13 residues. The germline CDR1 and CDR2 sequences are GTSNPN and SVGIG (reference sequence). As concerns this clone: What it binds is not known.

The source of this sequence is a human donor in good health. The source material was non-Treg CD4+ T cells sorted from blood. The chain recombines TRBV30 with TRBJ1-5; no clear D. CDR3 loop: CAWSADRNQPQHF. CDR3 in DNA: TGTGCCTGGAGTGCGGACCGCAATCAGCCCCAGCATTTT.